This T cell receptor beta chain was retrieved from a study of T-cell reconstitution after alpha-beta-depleted transplantation in children. Findings and caveats of the study: A year had passed since transplant, and T-cell counts and diversity by then came mostly from newly produced T cells. Surviving recipient T cells and thymic progenitors accounted for the high day-60 TCRbeta diversity observed in some patients. After transplant, at about two months, alpha-beta T cells were reportedly derived from several hundred expanded graft clones.

CDR1 is DFQATT, CDR2 SNEGSKA, per germline (reference sequence). This CDR3 has 12 amino acids. Trimming shortened V by 3 bases and J by 4 bases, and 7 bases separated the two germline ends. About this clonotype itself: Its antigen is unknown.

Using unique molecular identifiers, the investigators prepared the TCRbeta library. MiXCR was run by TCRdb on the PCR reads, yielding one entry per CDR3 protein. The data contain about 440,000 distinct CDR3 sequences, around two fifths of them singletons. The chain is built from TRBV20-1 and TRBJ2-1; no reliable D call. This clonotype was obtained from a girl aged 2-9 years with aplastic anemia, due to receive a stem cell transplant. The sample here was PBMCs, taken before TCRalphabeta/CD19-depleted stem cell transplant. The CDR3 nucleotides read TGCAGTGCTAGCTGGCGGTACAATGAGCAGTTCTTC. This translates into CSASWRYNEQFF.